This T cell receptor beta chain is drawn from a study of shared clonotypes between healthy human individuals. The CDR3 runs 13 residues. Germline V gene sequence: CDR1 SGHVS, CDR2 FQNEAQ. V shed 5 bases and J 6 bases; nucleotides not matched to a gene: 3. General study points: It was the non-shared clonotypes that had lower generation probabilities than clonotypes shared by all four donors.

Assay execution proceeded at the deep level. The protocol was immunoSEQ multiplex PCR, while the TCRdb copy is restricted to in-frame clones and leaves out a portion. This table has about 2 million clones, approximately 95% appearing once. Naive CD8 cells were CD45RO-negative, positively selected for CCR7, excluding terminally differentiated effector memory CD45RA+ cells. Only Caucasian adults living in Nashville, Tennessee served as donors. As for this clone: The antigen remains unidentified. Other DNA sequences in this sample translate to the same CDR3.

The rearrangement links TRBV7-8 to TRBJ2-1; 8 positions match TRBD2. This sequence was found in a man younger than 35 in good health. Sequencing was carried out using naive CD8+ T cells sorted from blood. In DNA, the CDR3 is TGTGCCAGCAGCCCGGGAGGGGGCAATGAGCAGTTCTTC. Translating it yields CASSPGGGNEQFF. Using reference TRBV7-8 and TRBJ2-1 for the parts outside the CDR3, the full variable domain is GAGVSQSPRYKVAKRGQDVALRCDPISGHVSLFWYQQALGQGPEFLTYFQNEAQLDKSGLPSDRFFAERPEGSVSTLKIQRTQQEDSAVYLCASSPGGGNEQFFGPGTRLTVL.